Each of the 23 T cell receptor beta chains below was sequenced from the same sample in a study. TCRdb reprocessed the RT-PCR reads via MiXCR and lists one record per CDR3 protein. The sample lists approximately 720,000 distinct CDR3 sequences; around 14% were seen once. Material for sequencing was memory CD4+ T cells from blood. The receptors originated from a female donor in good health, serving as a healthy control.

This clonotype was seen a handful of times. The DNA of the CDR3 is TGTGCCATCAGTGAGCGGCAGGAACGGGCTGAAGCTTTCTTT. This codes for CAISERQERAEAFF. The genes are TRBV10-3 and TRBJ1-1; D is undetermined. CDR1 and CDR2 (germline): ENHRY, SYGVKD. This CDR3 spans 14 amino acids. The germline V and J ends were trimmed by 2 bases and 6 bases, with 13 bases remaining between them.

The chain is built from TRBV6-2 or TRBV6-3 and TRBJ2-3, with 9 positions matching TRBD1. Per the germline V gene, CDR1 is MNHEY and CDR2 is SVGEGT. The CDR3 covers 16 residues. V was pared by 6 bases and J by 3 bases, with 10 bases of the junction left unmatched. The CDR3 DNA sequence: TGTGCCAGCAGGAGGTCTTCGGGACAGGGTACAGATACGCAGTATTTT. It translates to CASRRSSGQGTDTQYF.

This clonotype showed up just a few times. The gene calls are TRBV4-3 and TRBJ2-7; 11 nucleotides agree with TRBD1. Germline-derived CDR1 and CDR2 are LGHNA and YSLEER. The ends lost 5 bases at V and 2 bases at J; junction bases unmatched: 5. The length of the CDR3 is 15 residues. The DNA for the CDR3 is TGCGCCAGCAGCACCGGGACAGGGGGTGCCTACGAGCAGTACTTC. It encodes CASSTGTGGAYEQYF.

This rearrangement joins TRBV4-2 to TRBJ2-1; D is uncertain. Trimming took 0 bases from V and 3 from J, leaving 15 bases between them. This CDR3 comprises 17 residues. Germline CDR1 LGHNA, CDR2 YNFKEQ. CDR3 sequence: CASSQEGLSANYNEQFF. In DNA form, the CDR3 reads TGTGCCAGCAGCCAAGAAGGTCTAAGCGCAAACTACAATGAGCAGTTCTTC.

V is TRBV7-9 and J is TRBJ2-1; D not resolved. Germline lookup yields CDR1 SEHNR and CDR2 FQNEAQ (reference sequence). This CDR3 spans 13 amino acids. V shed 5 bases and J shed 5 bases, with 10 bases lying between them. For the CDR3, the DNA is TGTGCCAGCAGCCAACCCCCCAACAATGAGCAGTTCTTC. Protein: CASSQPPNNEQFF.

This clonotype has a handful of counts. J is TRBJ2-1 and V is TRBV7-2; TRBD2 matches at 10 bases. J was trimmed by 3 bases and V by 3 bases; bases with no gene match: 5. This CDR3 has 16 amino acids. From germline, CDR1 is SGHTA and CDR2 FQGNSA. The CDR3 region is CASSFRTSGGYNEQFF. DNA for the CDR3: TGTGCCAGCAGCTTCCGGACTAGCGGAGGCTACAATGAGCAGTTCTTC.

This chain joins TRBV2 and TRBJ1-4; no definite D call. There are 15 residues in the CDR3. Germline-derived CDR1 and CDR2 are SNHLY and FYNNEI. Trimming cost V 1 base and J 8 bases, with 14 bases left between them. The CDR3 DNA reads as TGTGCCAGCAGTGAAGATGGGCTTGGAGGGGAAAAACTGTTTTTT. Translating gives CASSEDGLGGEKLFF.

This clonotype was observed many times. This chain connects TRBV7-6 to TRBJ2-7; no clear D. V was pared by 5 bases and J by 6 bases, with 11 bases between. Per germline, CDR1 SGHVS and CDR2 FNYEAQ. The CDR3 length is 12 residues. The CDR3 loop reads CASSLDLGEQYF. DNA of the CDR3: TGTGCCAGCAGCCTCGATTTGGGCGAGCAGTACTTC.

This clonotype occurred many times. The V call is TRBV20-1, the J call TRBJ2-1; 10 nucleotides agree with TRBD2. The CDR3 contains 16 residues. In germline, CDR1 is DFQATT, CDR2 SNEGSKA (reference sequence). Trimming cost V 6 bases and J 0 bases; bases outside gene matches: 8. The CDR3 bases are TGCAGTGCCACGGGACTAGCGCTAAGCTCCTACAATGAGCAGTTCTTC. Translated, it gives CSATGLALSSYNEQFF.

This clonotype showed up many times. The chain combines TRBV4-1 with TRBJ1-5; D unresolved. V lost 0 bases and J lost 0, with 9 bases in between. The CDR3 totals 16 residues. In germline, CDR1 is MGHRA, CDR2 YSYEKL. CDR3 nucleotide sequence: TGCGCCAGCAGCCAAGATGAGGAGGTTAGCAATCAGCCCCAGCATTTT. Protein: CASSQDEEVSNQPQHF.

Only a few counts were recorded for this clonotype. The gene calls are TRBV4-3 and TRBJ2-5, with 7 bases identical to TRBD2. Germline V gives CDR1 LGHNA, CDR2 YSLEER. This CDR3 is 16 amino acids long. After removal of 2 bases from V and 2 bases from J, the junction contained 8 bases not matched to a gene. Here the CDR3 DNA reads TGCGCCAGCAGCCAACTCCCTAGCGGAGGACAAGAGACCCAGTACTTC. As protein: CASSQLPSGGQETQYF.

This clonotype was detected a few times. The V and J genes are TRBV12-3 or TRBV12-4 and TRBJ1-5; possibly TRBD1 for D (6 bases). V gave up 6 bases and J gave up 3 bases, with 12 bases separating them. This CDR3 region has 14 residues. The CDR3 loop reads CASRETGYNQPQHF. The CDR3 DNA reads as TGTGCCAGCAGGGAGACAGGTTACAATCAGCCCCAGCATTTT.

The chain is built from TRBV29-1 and TRBJ2-5, with 7 bases fitting TRBD2. Trimming took 4 bases from V and 3 from J; bases not matched to a gene: 5. This CDR3 spans 13 amino acids. Germline lookup yields CDR1 SQVTM and CDR2 ANQGSEA. CDR3: CSVAGRGEETQYF. CDR3 DNA sequence: TGCAGCGTTGCCGGACGGGGGGAAGAGACCCAGTACTTC.

In this sample, this clonotype turned up a few times. CDR3 nucleotides: TGTGCCACCAGTGATTTTACAACAGGGCTAGATACGCAGTATTTT. Residues: CATSDFTTGLDTQYF. The chain carries TRBV24-1 and TRBJ2-3; tentatively, D is TRBD1 (6 bases). This CDR3 is 15 amino acids long. CDR1 and CDR2 (germline): KGHDR, SFDVKD. V lost 1 base, J lost 5 bases, and 12 bases lay in between.

In this sample, this clonotype turned up many times. The genes are TRBV28 and TRBJ1-5, with TRBD1 matching over 9 bases. Looked up from germline, CDR1 is MDHEN and CDR2 is SYDVKM. Trimming at V came to 5 bases and at J to 0 bases, leaving 14 bases not matched to a gene. The CDR3 sequence is 19 residues long. The CDR3 coding sequence is TGTGCCAGCAGTCCTATAGGCACGGGACAGGGTGGTAGCAATCAGCCCCAGCATTTT. This sequence encodes CASSPIGTGQGGSNQPQHF. Full variable domain (remainder filled in from reference TRBV28 and TRBJ1-5): DVKVTQSSRYLVKRTGEKVFLECVQDMDHENMFWYRQDPGLGLRLIYFSYDVKMKEKGDIPEGYSVSREKKERFSLILESASTNQTSMYLCASSPIGTGQGGSNQPQHFGDGTRLSIL.

This chain uses TRBV27 with TRBJ1-5, with D tentatively TRBD1 (6 bases). This CDR3 has 14 residues. Germline V gene data show CDR1 as MNHEY and CDR2 as SMNVEV (reference sequence). Trimming stripped 3 bases from V and 7 bases from J, with 13 bases between. The CDR3 loop is CASSFSGAVQPQHF. In DNA, the CDR3 is TGTGCCAGCAGTTTTTCAGGGGCGGTGCAGCCCCAGCATTTT.

The CDR3 reads CASTVGGFDYGYTF. The CDR3 DNA follows: TGTGCCAGCACCGTAGGGGGGTTCGACTATGGCTACACCTTC. The J gene is TRBJ1-2, the V gene TRBV12-3 or TRBV12-4; a possible D gene is TRBD1 (6 bases). V was cut by 7 bases and J by 3 bases, with 15 bases left in between. The CDR3 loop spans 14 amino acids.

This clonotype has ten or more counts. J is TRBJ2-7 and V is TRBV5-6; the match to TRBD1 covers 8 bases. Germline V gene data show CDR1 as SGHDT and CDR2 as YYEEEE. J lost 10 bases, V lost 4 bases, and 7 bases had no gene match. The CDR3 sequence is 12 residues long. Written as DNA, the CDR3 is TGTGCCAGCAGCATGACGCAGGGGGCACAGTACTTC. Translating it yields CASSMTQGAQYF.

Regarding this clonotype: One junction end does not reproduce the germline sequence, and a read error may be involved. The chain combines TRBV6-1 with TRBJ1-5; D gene unclear. Germline V gene lookup returns CDR1 MNHNS and CDR2 SASEGT. CDR3 size: 8 residues. The CDR3 DNA reads as TGTGCCAGCAGTGAGCCGGGATTT. Encoded protein: CASSEPGF.

This clonotype turned up a few times. The rearrangement joins TRBV12-3 or TRBV12-4 to TRBJ2-2; D perhaps matches TRBD1 (5 bases). V dropped 6 bases and J dropped 2 bases, with 10 bases sitting between them. The CDR3 extends over 14 amino acids. The CDR3 is CASRSDTNTGELFF. The CDR3 DNA follows: TGTGCCAGCAGATCGGACACTAACACCGGGGAGCTGTTTTTT.

This clonotype was counted many times. One end of the junction does not line up with germline, which may come from a read error. The V and J genes are TRBV7-6 and TRBJ2-1; 8 nucleotides line up with TRBD2. The CDR3 extends over 13 amino acids. Germline loops: CDR1 SGHVS, CDR2 FNYEAQ. The CDR3 protein is CASSLGLANEQFF. DNA of the CDR3: TGTGCCAGCAGTTTAGGACTAGCTAATGAGCAGTTCTTC.

At least ten counts were recorded for this clonotype. V and J are TRBV29-1 and TRBJ1-1; perhaps TRBD1 as D (5 bases). V lost 6 bases, J lost 5 bases, and 13 bases lay in between. The CDR3 contains 12 residues. Germline V CDR1 and CDR2: SQVTM, ANQGSEA. CDR3 sequence reads: CSVARGGTEAFF. CDR3 DNA sequence: TGCAGCGTCGCCCGGGGGGGGACTGAAGCTTTCTTT.

This chain joins TRBV20-1 and TRBJ2-7; TRBD2 is a possible D gene (6 bases). The CDR3 is made up of 15 amino acids. V lost 5 bases and J 0 bases, leaving 17 bases between the germline ends. Looked up from germline, CDR1 is DFQATT and CDR2 is SNEGSKA (reference sequence). The CDR3 sequence: CSAPISISGSYEQYF. The DNA for the CDR3 is TGCAGTGCTCCGATAAGCATTAGCGGCTCCTACGAGCAGTACTTC.